Detailed here is one T cell receptor (beta chain). The entry originates in a study of T cell changes during pregnancy in multiple sclerosis. This CDR3 has 15 amino acids. V gave up 0 bases and J gave up 3 bases, with 12 bases separating them. CDR1 and CDR2 from the germline V gene are MNHEY and SVGAGI. Generated by immunoSEQ multiplex PCR, the TCRdb table keeps only in-frame clones and is missing some. The repertoire holds some 99,000 clones, with around 93% as singletons. This sequence joins TRBV6-5 and TRBJ2-7; D possibly corresponds to TRBD1 (6 bases). This receptor was obtained from a female donor with multiple sclerosis, enrolled in a pregnancy study. This specimen was peripheral blood, taken after pregnancy. CDR3 DNA sequence: TGTGCCAGCAGTTACTCCCACCGACAGGACTACGAGCAGTACTTC. Its translation is CASSYSHRQDYEQYF.